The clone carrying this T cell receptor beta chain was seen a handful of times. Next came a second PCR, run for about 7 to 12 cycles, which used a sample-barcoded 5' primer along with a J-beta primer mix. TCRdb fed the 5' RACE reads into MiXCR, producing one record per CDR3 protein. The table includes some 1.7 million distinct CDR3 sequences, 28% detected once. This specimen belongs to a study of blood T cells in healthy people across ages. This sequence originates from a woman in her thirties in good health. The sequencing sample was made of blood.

The CDR3: CASSRRRGGNEQFF. For the CDR3, the DNA is TGTGCCAGCAGTCGTCGGCGGGGGGGCAATGAGCAGTTCTTC. This rearrangement joins TRBV28 to TRBJ2-1; 9 bases align to TRBD2. Germline V gives CDR1 MDHEN, CDR2 SYDVKM. V lost 5 bases, J lost 6 bases, and 5 bases stayed unmatched. This CDR3 has 14 residues.